Each of the 23 T cell receptor beta chains below was sequenced from the same sample in a study of CD8 T cells in ankylosing spondylitis. TCRdb ran MiXCR on the 5' RACE reads and lists one entry per CDR3 protein. This table has about 350,000 distinct CDR3 sequences, 20% appearing once. The sequenced sample was blood, either unsorted or a sorted T cell fraction (not recorded which). The source is a male donor with ankylosing spondylitis or in good health (not recorded which).

The chain recombines TRBV6-1 with TRBJ2-3; a possible D gene is TRBD2 (6 bases). Germline V gene sequence: CDR1 MNHNS, CDR2 SASEGT. The CDR3 totals 18 residues. The germline V and J ends were trimmed by 1 base and 0 bases, with 17 bases remaining between them. The CDR3 loop is CASSEEGPLASSTDTQYF. CDR3 DNA: TGTGCCAGCAGTGAAGAGGGCCCCCTAGCGAGTAGCACAGATACGCAGTATTTT.

The chain has TRBV2 and TRBJ2-2; D ambiguous. V lost 7 bases and J 6 bases, leaving 6 bases between the germline ends. Looked up from germline, CDR1 is SNHLY and CDR2 is FYNNEI. CDR3 length: 11 residues. CDR3 region: CASTQPGELFF. The CDR3 region has the DNA TGTGCCAGCACCCAACCCGGGGAGCTGTTTTTT.

This clonotype showed up just a few times. The J gene is TRBJ2-1, the V gene TRBV15, with TRBD1 matching over 7 bases. CDR1 is LNHNV and CDR2 is YYDKDF in the germline V gene (reference sequence). V was pared by 6 bases and J by 4 bases, with 9 bases of the junction left unmatched. The length of the CDR3 is 15 residues. The CDR3 sequence is CATSPRGLYYNEQFF. The CDR3 DNA sequence: TGTGCCACCAGTCCGAGGGGGCTCTATTACAATGAGCAGTTCTTC.

This clonotype was seen a handful of times. This chain connects TRBV13 to TRBJ2-1; D gene uncertain. The CDR3 has 13 amino acids. V lost 4 bases and J 8 bases, leaving 12 bases between the germline ends. Per germline, CDR1 PRHDT and CDR2 FYEKMQ (reference sequence). The CDR3 nucleotides read TGTGCCAGCAGCTCCTCCCAGCCGGATGAGCAGTTCTTC. This codes for CASSSSQPDEQFF. Using reference TRBV13 and TRBJ2-1 for the parts outside the CDR3, the full variable domain is AAGVIQSPRHLIKEKRETATLKCYPIPRHDTVYWYQQGPGQDPQFLISFYEKMQSDKGSIPDRFSAQQFSDYHSELNMSSLELGDSALYFCASSSSQPDEQFFGPGTRLTVL.

In its sample, this clonotype was seen a few times. This rearrangement joins TRBV4-1 to TRBJ2-5; maybe TRBD2 (7 bases). Germline V gene data show CDR1 as MGHRA and CDR2 as YSYEKL. This CDR3 is built from 15 residues. The germline V and J ends were trimmed by 0 bases and 5 bases, with 13 bases remaining between them. CDR3 sequence reads: CASSQENREGETQYF. DNA of the CDR3: TGCGCCAGCAGCCAAGAGAACAGGGAGGGGGAGACCCAGTACTTC.

This clonotype has a count of ten or more. This rearrangement joins TRBV12-3 or TRBV12-4 to TRBJ2-7; a weak D match, TRBD1 (6 bases). The length of the CDR3 is 16 residues. The V end lost 6 bases, the J end lost 0 bases, and 18 bases lay between the germline ends. This CDR3 is CASRPAGTPSSYEQYF. CDR3 sequence (DNA): TGTGCCAGCAGACCCGCCGGGACACCGAGCTCCTACGAGCAGTACTTC.

The chain recombines TRBV12-3 or TRBV12-4 with TRBJ1-3; D is unresolved. V lost 3 bases and J 2 bases, leaving 8 bases between the germline ends. The CDR3 has 14 residues. The CDR3 DNA is TGTGCCAGCAGTTTTGGGATTGCTGGAAACACCATATATTTT. Its translation: CASSFGIAGNTIYF.

The CDR3, as DNA: TGCAGCGCCTCGGTGGCAGGGAGCACAGATACGCAGTATTTT. Protein sequence: CSASVAGSTDTQYF. J is TRBJ2-3 and V is TRBV29-1, with D perhaps TRBD1 (5 bases). Germline V gene lookup returns CDR1 SQVTM and CDR2 ANQGSEA. CDR3 length: 14 residues. V dropped 7 bases and J dropped 0 bases, with 14 bases sitting between them.

The CDR3 spells CASSRTTTSLGEQYF. The DNA of the CDR3 is TGTGCCAGCAGCCGAACTACGACTAGTCTAGGGGAGCAGTACTTC. J is TRBJ2-7 and V is TRBV4-2, with TRBD2 as a possible D gene (6 bases). Per the germline V gene, CDR1 is LGHNA and CDR2 is YNFKEQ. V was pared by 4 bases and J by 7 bases, with 20 bases between. The CDR3 is made up of 15 amino acids.

The rearrangement links TRBV7-9 to TRBJ2-5; TRBD2 matches 10 bases. The CDR3 has 17 amino acids. Germline lookup yields CDR1 SEHNR and CDR2 FQNEAQ (reference sequence). V shed 4 bases, J shed 3 bases, and the junction held 11 bases outside the gene matches. CDR3: CASSSASRGLAEETQYF. The CDR3 DNA is TGTGCCAGCAGCTCGGCCTCCCGCGGACTAGCGGAAGAGACCCAGTACTTC.

In this sample, this clonotype turned up a few times. The chain has TRBV11-1 and TRBJ2-6; 7 bases line up with TRBD1. The CDR3 runs 20 residues. V was clipped by 3 bases and J by 2 bases; unmatched bases: 16. Germline V CDR1 and CDR2: SGHAT, FQDESV (reference sequence). The CDR3 DNA reads TGTGCCAGCAGCTTTGGGGACGAGACAGGGTCATTGGCTGGGGCCAACGTCCTGACTTTC. Amino acid sequence: CASSFGDETGSLAGANVLTF.

This chain connects TRBV10-3 to TRBJ2-3; D might be TRBD1 or TRBD2, each matching 6 bases. The CDR3 extends over 15 amino acids. V was pared by 5 bases and J by 3 bases, with 15 bases between. Germline-derived CDR1 and CDR2 are ENHRY and SYGVKD. The CDR3 coding sequence is TGTGCCATCAGTCGAGGGGGGCTTTGGACAGATACGCAGTATTTT. Amino acids: CAISRGGLWTDTQYF.

The chain uses TRBV20-1 and TRBJ1-2; 7 bases fit TRBD1. Germline CDR1 and CDR2: DFQATT and SNEGSKA (reference sequence). The V and J ends lost 5 bases and 4 bases, in that order; junction bases with no gene match: 4. This CDR3 has 12 residues. The CDR3 bases are TGCAGTGCTCGGGACAGAGCCTATGGCTACACCTTC. Translating gives CSARDRAYGYTF.

A few counts support this clonotype. This chain connects TRBV4-1 to TRBJ2-1; D not certain. Germline-derived CDR1 and CDR2 are MGHRA and YSYEKL. This CDR3 is 13 amino acids long. The ends were cut back, 2 bases at V and 8 bases at J, with 10 bases in the middle. CDR3 nucleotide sequence: TGCGCCAGCAGCCAAATGACACTCCATGAGCAGTTCTTC. It encodes CASSQMTLHEQFF.

The rearrangement uses TRBV15 and TRBJ2-7; no reliable D call. Germline-derived CDR1 and CDR2 are LNHNV and YYDKDF (reference sequence). Trimming cost V 2 bases and J 6 bases, with 8 bases left between them. The CDR3 runs to 12 residues. CDR3 nucleotide sequence: TGTGCCACCAGCAGACCTCGGAGCGAGCAGTACTTC. Translating it yields CATSRPRSEQYF.

This clonotype was picked up a small number of times. The chain has TRBV4-1 and TRBJ2-3; TRBD2 agrees at 8 bases. The V segment lost 3 bases and the J segment 1 base; nucleotides outside the gene matches: 3. The CDR3 length is 15 residues. In germline, CDR1 is MGHRA, CDR2 YSYEKL. CDR3 coding DNA: TGCGCCAGCAGCCATCAAGCGGGGGGCACAGATACGCAGTATTTT. Its protein product is CASSHQAGGTDTQYF.

This clonotype was observed a few times. The chain uses TRBV2 and TRBJ2-1; D ambiguous. This CDR3 is built from 14 residues. The germline V and J ends were trimmed by 9 bases and 4 bases, with 16 bases remaining between them. Germline V lookup: CDR1 SNHLY, CDR2 FYNNEI. The CDR3 loop is CASKWDLVYNEQFF. The DNA for the CDR3 is TGTGCCAGTAAATGGGATCTTGTGTACAATGAGCAGTTCTTC.

This chain connects TRBV6-6 to TRBJ2-3; tentative D call: TRBD2 (7 bases). Germline CDR1 and CDR2: MNHNY and SVGAGI (reference sequence). V dropped 8 bases and J dropped 4 bases, with 13 bases sitting between them. CDR3 length: 13 residues. The CDR3 sequence is CASRGAYPDTQYF. As DNA, the CDR3 is TGTGCCAGCCGGGGGGCTTATCCAGATACGCAGTATTTT.

The CDR3 is CASSPKGPRETQYF. The CDR3 DNA reads TGTGCCAGCAGCCCAAAGGGGCCCCGAGAGACCCAGTACTTC. This chain links TRBV11-2 with TRBJ2-5; D is perhaps TRBD1 (5 bases). The CDR3 extends over 14 amino acids. From germline, CDR1 is SGHAT and CDR2 FQNNGV. V lost 5 bases to trimming and J lost 4 bases, with 14 bases between them.

This clonotype was picked up many times. The chain uses TRBV15 and TRBJ2-5; D not resolved. The V gene's germline CDR1 is LNHNV and CDR2 YYDKDF (reference sequence). This CDR3 is 13 amino acids long. The ends were cut back, 3 bases at V and 2 bases at J, with 7 bases in the middle. The CDR3 here is CATSRTEQETQYF. The CDR3, as DNA: TGTGCCACCAGCAGGACGGAACAAGAGACCCAGTACTTC.

The chain links TRBV5-5 to TRBJ2-7, with TRBD1 identical over 7 bases. The trim removed 3 bases at V and 3 bases at J, leaving 9 bases unmatched. The CDR3 spans 15 residues. Germline CDR1 and CDR2: SGHKS and YYEKEE (reference sequence). The CDR3 protein is CASSYQGDSYYEQYF. The CDR3 nucleotides read TGTGCCAGCAGCTATCAAGGGGACAGTTACTACGAGCAGTACTTC. The full variable domain, rest sourced from reference TRBV5-5 and TRBJ2-7, is DAGVTQSPTHLIKTRGQQVTLRCSPISGHKSVSWYQQVLGQGPQFIFQYYEKEERGRGNFPDRFSARQFPNYSSELNVNALLLGDSALYLCASSYQGDSYYEQYFGPGTRLTVT.

This chain connects TRBV5-1 to TRBJ2-7; D gene ambiguous. The CDR3 spans 14 residues. The V end lost 8 bases, the J end lost 0 bases, and 15 bases lay between the germline ends. Germline CDR1 is SGHRS and CDR2 is YFSETQ. The CDR3 DNA reads as TGCGCCAGAAAAGCGCGCGAGTTCTCCTACGAGCAGTACTTC. It codes for CARKAREFSYEQYF.

This clonotype was seen a handful of times. The CDR3 spells CASSPSGGGVADTQYF. The CDR3 nucleotides are TGTGCCAGCAGTCCTAGCGGGGGGGGAGTTGCAGATACGCAGTATTTT. The chain recombines TRBV7-3 with TRBJ2-3; TRBD2 matches 12 bases. This CDR3 comprises 16 residues. CDR1 and CDR2 (germline): SGHTA, FQGTGA. With 6 bases clipped from V and 4 bases from J, the junction kept 8 bases outside the gene matches.